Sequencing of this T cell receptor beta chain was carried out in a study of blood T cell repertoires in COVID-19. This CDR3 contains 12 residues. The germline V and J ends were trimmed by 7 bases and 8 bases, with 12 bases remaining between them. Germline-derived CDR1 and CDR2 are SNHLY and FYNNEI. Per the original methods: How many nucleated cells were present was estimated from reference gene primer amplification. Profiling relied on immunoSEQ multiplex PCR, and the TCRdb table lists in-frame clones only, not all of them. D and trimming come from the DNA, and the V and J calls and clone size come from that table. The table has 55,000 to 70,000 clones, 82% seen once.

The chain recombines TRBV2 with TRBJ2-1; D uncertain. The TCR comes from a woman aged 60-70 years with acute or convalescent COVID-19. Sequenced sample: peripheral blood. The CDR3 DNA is TGTGCCAGCAACTTCAAAGTGGATGAGCAGTTCTTC. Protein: CASNFKVDEQFF.